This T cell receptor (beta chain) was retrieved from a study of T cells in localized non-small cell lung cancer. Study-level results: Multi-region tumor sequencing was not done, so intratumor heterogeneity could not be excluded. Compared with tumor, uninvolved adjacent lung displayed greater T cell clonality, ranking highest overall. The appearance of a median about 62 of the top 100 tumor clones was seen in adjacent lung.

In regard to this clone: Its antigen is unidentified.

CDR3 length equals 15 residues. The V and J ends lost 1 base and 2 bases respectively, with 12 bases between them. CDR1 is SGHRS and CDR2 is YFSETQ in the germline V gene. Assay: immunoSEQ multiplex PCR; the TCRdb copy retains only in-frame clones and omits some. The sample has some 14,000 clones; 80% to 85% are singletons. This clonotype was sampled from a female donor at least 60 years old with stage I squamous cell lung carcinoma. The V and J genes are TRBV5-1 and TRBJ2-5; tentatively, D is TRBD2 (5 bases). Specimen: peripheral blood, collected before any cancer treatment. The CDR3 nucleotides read TGCGCCAGCAGCTTGAACCTAGCCTCACAAGAGACCCAGTACTTC. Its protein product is CASSLNLASQETQYF.